Below are 13 T cell receptor beta chains sequenced from a single sample in a study of STAT5B mutations in CD4+ large granular lymphocyte leukemia. Produced via immunoSEQ multiplex PCR; TCRdb's table is partial and in-frame only. The sample includes about 30,000 clones, around 85% of them seen just once. The sample comprised CD4+ T cells from blood buffy coats. The receptor set was obtained from a human donor in good health.

The chain joins TRBV29-1 to TRBJ2-7; 9 bases are a match to TRBD1. CDR1 and CDR2 from the germline V gene are SQVTM and ANQGSEA. Germline trimming cut 1 base from V and 4 bases from J; bases unmatched to any gene: 2. This CDR3 has 13 residues. CDR3 bases: TGCAGCGTTGAAGGACAGGGGGTTTACGAGCAGTACTTC. Translation: CSVEGQGVYEQYF.

A few counts support this clone. The V call is TRBV10-2, the J call TRBJ2-5; TRBD2 aligns across 7 bases. Germline trimming cut 3 bases from V and 5 bases from J; bases unmatched to any gene: 6. Germline CDR1 is WSHSY and CDR2 is SAAADI. The CDR3 runs 14 residues. The CDR3 region is CASSEVVGGETQYF. The CDR3 DNA sequence: TGCGCCAGCAGTGAAGTGGTGGGGGGGGAGACCCAGTACTTC.

V and J are TRBV5-8 and TRBJ1-3; TRBD1 aligns across 7 bases. The CDR3 extends over 17 amino acids. Germline V gene lookup returns CDR1 SGHTS and CDR2 YDEGEE. Trimming cost V 3 bases and J 0 bases; bases outside gene matches: 9. The CDR3 DNA reads TGTGCCAGCAGCTACGCAGGGGGGTTTTACTCTGGAAACACCATATATTTT. Protein sequence: CASSYAGGFYSGNTIYF.

This chain links TRBV9 with TRBJ2-1, with 13 bases that match TRBD2. There are 22 residues in the CDR3. V shed 4 bases and J 1 base; nucleotides not matched to a gene: 20. CDR1 is SGDLS and CDR2 is YYNGEE in the germline V gene. In DNA form, the CDR3 reads TGTGCCAGCAGCTCAACTCTACCGGGACTAGCGGGAAAGGAGGGATCCTACAATGAGCAGTTCTTC. Residues: CASSSTLPGLAGKEGSYNEQFF.

This clone has only a few counts. This chain links TRBV5-1 with TRBJ1-4; D uncertain. V dropped 0 bases and J dropped 2 bases, with 5 bases sitting between them. Germline CDR1 is SGHRS and CDR2 is YFSETQ. There are 14 residues in the CDR3. The CDR3 protein is CASSLAGTNEKLFF. CDR3 sequence (DNA): TGCGCCAGCAGCTTGGCCGGGACTAATGAAAAACTGTTTTTT.

The table lists this clone with a count of one. The chain recombines TRBV7-3 with TRBJ2-2; no definite D call. In germline, CDR1 is SGHTA, CDR2 FQGTGA. Trimming cost V 2 bases and J 7 bases, with 5 bases left between them. The CDR3 has 12 amino acids. CDR3: CASSLGVGELFF. The CDR3 DNA reads as TGTGCCAGCAGCTTAGGAGTCGGGGAGCTGTTTTTT. Full variable domain (missing parts from reference TRBV7-3 and TRBJ2-2): GAGVSQTPSNKVTEKGKYVELRCDPISGHTALYWYRQSLGQGPEFLIYFQGTGAADDSGLPNDRFFAVRPEGSVSTLKIQRTERGDSAVYLCASSLGVGELFFGEGSRLTVL.

This chain links TRBV11-2 with TRBJ2-3, with TRBD2 identical over 11 bases. The trim removed 6 bases at V and 6 bases at J, leaving 11 bases unmatched. The CDR3 extends over 16 amino acids. Looked up from germline, CDR1 is SGHAT and CDR2 is FQNNGV. CDR3 bases: TGTGCCAGCAGAAATCCGGGACTAGCGGTCCAGGATACGCAGTATTTT. This encodes CASRNPGLAVQDTQYF.

J is TRBJ2-5 and V is TRBV6-5; the D is unclear. The CDR3 is 12 residues long. V gave up 6 bases and J gave up 6 bases, with 11 bases separating them. The germline V gene encodes CDR1 MNHEY and CDR2 SVGAGI. This CDR3 is CASSLFGKTQYF. The CDR3, as DNA: TGTGCCAGCAGCTTATTTGGAAAGACCCAGTACTTC.

About this clone itself: One end of the junction varies from germline; a read error may be responsible. The rearrangement uses TRBV7-7 and TRBJ2-5; D is perhaps TRBD2 (7 bases). Germline values: CDR1 SSHAT, CDR2 FNYEAQ (reference sequence). This CDR3 region has 15 residues. CDR3 in DNA: TGTGCTAGCAGCTTAACCGGCCGCGGGGGCGAGACCCAGTACTTC. Its protein product is CASSLTGRGGETQYF.

This chain links TRBV7-2 with TRBJ2-7, with D hard to call. V lost 1 base, J lost 1 base, and 8 bases lay in between. The CDR3 is 14 amino acids. The germline gives CDR1 SGHTA, CDR2 FQGNSA. DNA for the CDR3: TGTGCCAGCAGCTTAGTTCACGGGTCCTACGAGCAGTACTTC. Translating it yields CASSLVHGSYEQYF.

The rearrangement uses TRBV13 and TRBJ2-3, with TRBD2 matching over 8 bases. The V gene end was trimmed by 5 bases and the J gene end by 5 bases; junction bases not matched to a gene: 6. From germline, CDR1 is PRHDT and CDR2 FYEKMQ (reference sequence). This CDR3 has 14 amino acids. This CDR3 reads CASSMGLGVDTQYF. The CDR3 nucleotides are TGTGCCAGCAGCATGGGACTAGGCGTAGATACGCAGTATTTT.

This clone was observed a handful of times. V usage is TRBV6-5 and J usage is TRBJ2-7; D not resolved. CDR3 length equals 14 residues. Germline V lookup: CDR1 MNHEY, CDR2 SVGAGI. V was trimmed by 5 bases and J by 2 bases, leaving 13 bases between them. DNA of the CDR3: TGTGCCAGCAGTCGGAACAAGGGCCCCTACGAGCAGTACTTC. This codes for CASSRNKGPYEQYF.

The chain carries TRBV6-5 and TRBJ1-2; D call uncertain. Trimming shortened V by 0 bases and J by 0 bases, and 8 bases separated the two germline ends. CDR1 MNHEY and CDR2 SVGAGI come from the germline V gene. There are 15 residues in the CDR3. In DNA form, the CDR3 reads TGTGCCAGCAGTTACTCGATTCGCACTAACTATGGCTACACCTTC. Translation gives CASSYSIRTNYGYTF.